This T cell receptor (beta chain) emerged from a study of blood T cell repertoires in COVID-19. Only in-frame clones appear in the TCRdb table, and some are missing; sequencing was by immunoSEQ multiplex PCR. Of about 220,000 clones listed, roughly 88% are singletons. This clone is a singleton in its sample. The clonotype was recovered from a woman aged 45-65 years with acute COVID-19. Sequencing was performed on PBMCs or T cells enriched from blood (not recorded which).

This chain's CDR3 is CSGKRGGQETNEQFF. The CDR3 region has the DNA TGCAGCGGAAAAAGAGGGGGACAAGAGACCAATGAGCAGTTCTTC. The gene calls are TRBV29-1 and TRBJ2-1; D is possibly TRBD1 (6 bases). The CDR3 is 15 amino acids. Germline lookup yields CDR1 SQVTM and CDR2 ANQGSEA. Between the trimmed V and J ends, which lost 7 bases and 6 bases, there was a span of 22 bases.